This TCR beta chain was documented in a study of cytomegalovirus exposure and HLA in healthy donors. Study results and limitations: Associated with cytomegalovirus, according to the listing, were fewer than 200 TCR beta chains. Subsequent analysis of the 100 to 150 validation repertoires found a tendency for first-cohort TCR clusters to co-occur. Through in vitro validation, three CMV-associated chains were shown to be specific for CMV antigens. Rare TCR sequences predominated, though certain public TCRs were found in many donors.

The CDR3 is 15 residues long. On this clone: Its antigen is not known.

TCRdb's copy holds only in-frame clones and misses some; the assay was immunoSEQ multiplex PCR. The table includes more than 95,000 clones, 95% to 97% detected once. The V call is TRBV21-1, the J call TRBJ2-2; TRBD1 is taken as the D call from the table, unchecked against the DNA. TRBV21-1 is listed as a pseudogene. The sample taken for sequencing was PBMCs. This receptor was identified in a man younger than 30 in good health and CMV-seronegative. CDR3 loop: CASSKGLGLTGELFF. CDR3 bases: TGTGCCAGCAGCAAAGGTCTGGGCCTCACCGGGGAGCTGTTTTTT.